Presented here are 17 T cell receptor beta chains from one specimen sequenced in a study of cytomegalovirus exposure and HLA in healthy donors. Amplification used 60 Vbeta primers and 13 Jbeta primers. Assay: immunoSEQ multiplex PCR; the TCRdb copy retains only in-frame clones and omits some. The table lists tens of thousands of clones, around three quarters of them singletons. The material sequenced was PBMCs. These receptors all stem from a woman in her thirties or forties in good health and CMV-seronegative.

This chain uses TRBV29-1 with TRBJ2-7; D might be TRBD2 (5 bases). The CDR3 loop spans 12 amino acids. CDR1 and CDR2 (germline): SQVTM, ANQGSEA. V lost 7 bases to trimming and J lost 0 bases, with 10 bases between them. DNA of the CDR3: TGCAGCGCGGTGGGGAGCTCCTACGAGCAGTACTTC. Encoded protein: CSAVGSSYEQYF.

Only a few counts were recorded for this clone. The chain links TRBV10-2 to TRBJ2-3; a possible D gene is TRBD1 (6 bases). The CDR3 totals 15 residues. Trimming removed 7 bases at V and 15 bases at J, with 29 bases between. CDR1 and CDR2 (germline): WSHSY, SAAADI. The CDR3 DNA reads TGCGCCAGCACCTCAGGGGAACTATATCCAGATACGCGATATTTT. As protein: CASTSGELYPDTRYF.

V gene TRBV7-2 combines with J gene TRBJ1-1; possible D gene TRBD1, 6 bases. CDR1 and CDR2 (germline): SGHTA, FQGNSA. This CDR3 comprises 13 residues. V was trimmed by 1 base and J by 6 bases, leaving 9 bases between them. Here the CDR3 reads CASSLGTASEAFF. CDR3 in DNA: TGTGCCAGCAGCTTAGGGACAGCATCTGAAGCTTTCTTT.

The chain uses TRBV7-2 and TRBJ1-4; D is possibly TRBD1 (5 bases). Germline lookup yields CDR1 SGHTA and CDR2 FQGNSA. This CDR3 is 14 amino acids long. V was trimmed by 4 bases and J by 10 bases, leaving 16 bases between them. The CDR3 DNA reads TGTGCCAGCAGCTCAGTCAACCAGGGCGGAAAACTGTTTTTT. Translating gives CASSSVNQGGKLFF.

This clone has only a few counts. The chain links TRBV6-4 to TRBJ2-2; D remains unclear. The V and J ends lost 3 bases and 0 bases respectively, with 8 bases between them. The CDR3 sequence is 15 residues long. Per the germline V gene, CDR1 is MRHNA and CDR2 is SNTAGT. Written as DNA, the CDR3 is TGTGCCAGCAGTGAAGAGCTCTCGAACACCGGGGAGCTGTTTTTT. It codes for CASSEELSNTGELFF.

This clone was found a few times. The chain combines TRBV19 with TRBJ1-2; D uncertain. CDR3 length: 13 amino acids. The V and J ends lost 4 bases and 6 bases respectively, with 12 bases between them. Germline V lookup: CDR1 LNHDA, CDR2 SQIVND (reference sequence). The CDR3 DNA reads TGTGCCAGTAGTAGTCGGAGAGCTGATGGCTACACCTTC. Amino acids: CASSSRRADGYTF.

The chain combines TRBV5-1 with TRBJ1-5; 7 bases agree with TRBD1. The CDR3 consists of 16 residues. CDR1 and CDR2 from the germline V gene are SGHRS and YFSETQ. V lost 4 bases to trimming and J lost 3 bases; unmatched junction nucleotides: 10. The CDR3, as DNA: TGCGCCAGCAGCCCCGACCCGACAGGGAACAATCAGCCCCAGCATTTT. Translating it yields CASSPDPTGNNQPQHF. Supplemented by reference TRBV5-1 and TRBJ1-5, the full variable domain reads KAGVTQTPRYLIKTRGQQVTLSCSPISGHRSVSWYQQTPGQGLQFLFEYFSETQRNKGNFPGRFSGRQFSNSRSEMNVSTLELGDSALYLCASSPDPTGNNQPQHFGDGTRLSIL.

V and J are TRBV9 and TRBJ1-1, with D unclear. Germline CDR1 SGDLS, CDR2 YYNGEE. V lost 2 bases and J lost 6, with 14 bases in between. The CDR3 runs to 14 residues. This CDR3 is CASSVEGSGSEAFF. CDR3 bases: TGTGCCAGCAGCGTGGAGGGATCAGGTTCTGAAGCTTTCTTT.

The chain has TRBV15 and TRBJ2-3; no clear D. Germline V gives CDR1 LNHNV, CDR2 YYDKDF (reference sequence). Trimming cost V 1 base and J 4 bases, with 6 bases left between them. The CDR3 extends over 13 amino acids. The CDR3: CATSRVVSDTQYF. The CDR3 DNA is TGTGCCACCAGCAGAGTCGTATCAGATACGCAGTATTTT.

There are a few counts of this clone. V gene TRBV7-9 combines with J gene TRBJ1-6; TRBD1 aligns across 7 bases. Germline V gene lookup returns CDR1 SEHNR and CDR2 FQNEAQ (reference sequence). With V trimmed by 5 bases and J by 8 bases, 6 bases remained unmatched. The CDR3 is made up of 14 amino acids. The CDR3 region is CASSKGQTDSPLHF. CDR3 nucleotides: TGTGCCAGCAGCAAGGGACAGACAGATTCACCCCTCCACTTT.

The rearrangement uses TRBV9 and TRBJ1-3, with D possibly being TRBD1 (5 bases). The CDR3 covers 14 residues. V was cut by 7 bases and J by 0 bases, with 11 bases left in between. CDR1 and CDR2 (germline): SGDLS, YYNGEE. In nucleotides, the CDR3 is TGTGCCAGCTCCCCAGGGAACTCTGGAAACACCATATATTTT. This translates into CASSPGNSGNTIYF. Looking up the rest from reference TRBV9 and TRBJ1-3 gives the full variable domain: DSGVTQTPKHLITATGQRVTLRCSPRSGDLSVYWYQQSLDQGLQFLIQYYNGEERAKGNILERFSAQQFPDLHSELNLSSLELGDSALYFCASSPGNSGNTIYFGEGSWLTVV.

V usage is TRBV14 and J usage is TRBJ1-1; possible D gene TRBD1, 5 bases. V was cut by 4 bases and J by 0 bases, with 15 bases left in between. The length of the CDR3 is 16 residues. Germline V CDR1 and CDR2: SGHDN, FVKESK. The CDR3 here is CASSPWTGLMNTEAFF. The CDR3 DNA follows: TGTGCCAGCAGCCCCTGGACGGGACTCATGAACACTGAAGCTTTCTTT.

DNA for the CDR3: TGTGCCAGCAGCTCTACGACAGGGAGTCAAGCTTTCTTT. Its translation is CASSSTTGSQAFF. V gene TRBV7-8 combines with J gene TRBJ1-1, with 7 bases aligning to TRBD1. There are 13 residues in the CDR3. V was pared by 4 bases and J by 9 bases, with 8 bases of the junction left unmatched. Germline values: CDR1 SGHVS, CDR2 FQNEAQ.

The chain joins TRBV9 to TRBJ2-5, with TRBD2 identical over 13 bases. The CDR3 covers 16 residues. The junction had 3 bases not matched to a gene; V was cut back by 3 bases and J by 1 base. Germline loops: CDR1 SGDLS, CDR2 YYNGEE. CDR3 in DNA: TGTGCCAGCAGCGCGGGACTAGCGGGGTCCCAAGAGACCCAGTACTTC. Amino acids: CASSAGLAGSQETQYF.

CDR3 sequence: CASSEPGDTGELFF. DNA of the CDR3: TGTGCCAGCAGTGAGCCGGGGGACACCGGGGAGCTGTTTTTT. J is TRBJ2-2 and V is TRBV25-1; D perhaps matches TRBD2 (6 bases). Germline assignment: CDR1 MGHDK and CDR2 SYGVNS. CDR3 size: 14 residues. Trimming shortened V by 3 bases and J by 3 bases, and 8 bases separated the two germline ends.

This clone was seen a single time. The genes are TRBV7-9 and TRBJ2-2, with D maybe TRBD1 (5 bases). The germline V gene encodes CDR1 SEHNR and CDR2 FQNEAQ (reference sequence). Trimming left V 4 bases short and J 1 base short, with 7 bases between. The CDR3 loop spans 14 amino acids. The DNA for the CDR3 is TGTGCCAGCAGCTCCCAGGGGAACACCGGGGAGCTGTTTTTT. It encodes CASSSQGNTGELFF.

The chain combines TRBV9 with TRBJ1-1, with a tentative D call TRBD1 (5 bases). The germline gives CDR1 SGDLS, CDR2 YYNGEE. The length of the CDR3 is 17 residues. Trimming cost V 0 bases and J 7 bases, with 22 bases left between them. The CDR3 spells CASSVELGGCLTDEAFF. The CDR3 region has the DNA TGTGCCAGCAGCGTAGAGTTGGGGGGATGCCTTACCGATGAAGCTTTCTTT.